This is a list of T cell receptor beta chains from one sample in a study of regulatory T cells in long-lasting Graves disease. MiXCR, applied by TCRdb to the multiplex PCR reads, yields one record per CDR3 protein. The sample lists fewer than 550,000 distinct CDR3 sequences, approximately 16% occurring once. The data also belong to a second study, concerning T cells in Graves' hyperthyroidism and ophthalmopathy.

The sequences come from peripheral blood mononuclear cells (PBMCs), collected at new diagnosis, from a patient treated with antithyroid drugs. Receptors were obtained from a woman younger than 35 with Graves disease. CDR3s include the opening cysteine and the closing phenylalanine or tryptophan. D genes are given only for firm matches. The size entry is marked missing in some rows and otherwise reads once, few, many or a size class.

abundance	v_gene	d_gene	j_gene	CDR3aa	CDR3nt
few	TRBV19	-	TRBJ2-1	CASSIRFTYNEQFF	TGTGCCAGTAGTATAAGATTCACCTACAATGAGCAGTTCTTC
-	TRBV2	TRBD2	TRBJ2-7	CASSEMQRDLHEQYF	TGTGCCAGCAGTGAAATGCAGCGGGATCTCCACGAGCAGTACTTC
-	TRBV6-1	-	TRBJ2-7	CASSRRVLGATFEQYF	TGTGCCAGCAGTCGCAGGGTGTTGGGGGCGACCTTCGAGCAGTACTTC
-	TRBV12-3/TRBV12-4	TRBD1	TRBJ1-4	CASSNKQGARGNEKLFF	TGTGCCAGCAGCAACAAACAGGGGGCTCGGGGTAATGAAAAACTGTTTTTT
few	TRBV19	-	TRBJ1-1	CASSNGRWREGTEAFF	TGTGCCAGTAGTAATGGACGATGGAGGGAGGGCACTGAAGCTTTCTTT
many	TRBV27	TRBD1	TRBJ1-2	CASSKTGDYGYTF	TGTGCCAGCAGCAAGACAGGGGACTATGGCTACACCTTC
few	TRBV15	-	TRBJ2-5	CATSSGSGETQYF	TGTGCCACCAGCAGTGGATCGGGAGAGACCCAGTACTTC
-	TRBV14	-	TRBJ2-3	CASSQGVGRSTDTQYF	TGTGCCAGCAGCCAAGGAGTGGGAAGGAGCACAGATACGCAGTATTTT
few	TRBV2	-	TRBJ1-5	CASSKEIPGGYSNQPQHF	TGTGCCAGCTCTAAGGAGATACCTGGCGGCTATAGCAATCAGCCCCAGCATTTT
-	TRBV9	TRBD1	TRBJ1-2	CASSVAEGQGPYGYTF	TGTGCCAGCAGCGTAGCTGAGGGACAGGGGCCATATGGCTACACCTTC
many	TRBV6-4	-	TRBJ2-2	CASSDVPRGELFF	TGTGCCAGCAGTGACGTCCCTCGCGGGGAGCTGTTTTTT
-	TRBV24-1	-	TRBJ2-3	CATRGTGTDTQYF	TGTGCCACCAGGGGGACTGGCACAGATACGCAGTATTTT
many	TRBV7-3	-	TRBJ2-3	CASSSPTQYF	TGTGCCAGCAGCTCCCCTACGCAGTATTTT
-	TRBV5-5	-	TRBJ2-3	CASRIDTRGTDTQYF	TGTGCCAGCAGAATAGATACCCGGGGAACAGATACGCAGTATTTT
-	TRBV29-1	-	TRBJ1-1	CSVVVGTITEAFF	TGCAGCGTTGTTGTAGGAACCATTACTGAAGCTTTCTTT
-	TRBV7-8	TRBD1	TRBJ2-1	CASRGRGSFNNEQFF	TGTGCCAGCAGGGGCAGGGGGTCCTTCAACAATGAGCAGTTCTTC
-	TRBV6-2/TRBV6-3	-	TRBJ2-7	CASSPDEIYEQYF	TGTGCCAGCAGCCCTGATGAAATCTACGAGCAGTACTTC
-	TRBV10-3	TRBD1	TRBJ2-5	CASAGTADQETQYF	TGTGCCTCAGCCGGGACAGCAGACCAAGAGACCCAGTACTTC
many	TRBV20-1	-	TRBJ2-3	CSAVGSEHTDTQYF	TGCAGTGCCGTGGGGTCTGAACACACAGATACGCAGTATTTT
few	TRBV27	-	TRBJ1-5	CASSSRVDSNQPQHF	TGTGCCAGCAGTTCCAGGGTTGATAGCAATCAGCCCCAGCATTTT
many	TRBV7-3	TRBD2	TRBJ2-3	CASSRLAGGPGDTQYF	TGTGCCAGCAGCCGATTAGCGGGAGGGCCGGGTGATACGCAGTATTTT
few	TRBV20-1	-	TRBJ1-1	CSGSTWGRSWGAFF	TGCAGTGGATCAACTTGGGGGCGTTCGTGGGGAGCTTTCTTT
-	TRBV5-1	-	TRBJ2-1	CASSLGRSNKQFF	TGCGCCAGCAGCTTGGGTCGGTCCAATAAGCAGTTCTTC
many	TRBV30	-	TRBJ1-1	CAWIGGAEAFF	TGTGCCTGGATCGGAGGGGCTGAAGCTTTCTTT
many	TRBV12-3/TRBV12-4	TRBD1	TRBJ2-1	CASSFSGQVHNEQFF	TGTGCCAGCAGTTTTTCGGGACAGGTCCACAATGAGCAGTTCTTC
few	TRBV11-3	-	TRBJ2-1	CASSLVVEDNEQFF	TGTGCCAGCAGCTTAGTAGTGGAGGACAATGAGCAGTTCTTC
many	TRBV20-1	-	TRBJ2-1	CSASFNEQFF	TGCAGTGCTAGTTTCAATGAGCAGTTCTTC
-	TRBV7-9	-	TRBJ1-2	CASSLSTENYGYTF	TGTGCCAGCAGCTTAAGCACAGAAAACTATGGCTACACCTTC
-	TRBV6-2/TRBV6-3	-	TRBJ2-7	CASSGWGAPPYEQYF	TGTGCCAGCAGTGGTTGGGGAGCCCCCCCCTACGAGCAGTACTTC
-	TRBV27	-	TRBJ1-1	CASSFRSPIDAFF	TGTGCCAGCAGTTTTAGGAGTCCAATAGACGCTTTCTTT
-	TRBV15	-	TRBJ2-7	CATSGVNKFNEQYF	TGTGCCACCAGCGGGGTAAACAAGTTTAACGAGCAGTACTTC
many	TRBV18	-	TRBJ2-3	CASSPPAPSTDTQYF	TGTGCCAGCTCACCTCCTGCCCCTAGCACAGATACGCAGTATTTT
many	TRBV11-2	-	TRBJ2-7	CASSLVARIYRTVHEQYF	TGTGCCAGCAGCTTAGTTGCCCGAATTTATAGGACAGTCCACGAGCAGTACTTC
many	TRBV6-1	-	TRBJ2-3	CASSEYRGTSTDTQYF	TGTGCCAGCAGTGAATATCGAGGGACTAGCACAGATACGCAGTATTTT
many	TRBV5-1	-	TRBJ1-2	CASRLDSSFNYGYTF	TGCGCCAGCAGGCTCGACAGTTCGTTTAACTATGGCTACACCTTC
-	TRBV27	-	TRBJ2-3	CASSFFSAASTDTQYF	TGTGCCAGCAGTTTTTTTAGCGCAGCTAGCACAGATACGCAGTATTTT
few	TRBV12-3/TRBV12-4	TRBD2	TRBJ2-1	CASSAGLAEDEQFF	TGTGCCAGCAGTGCGGGACTAGCAGAGGATGAGCAGTTCTTC
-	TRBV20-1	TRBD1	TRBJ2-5	CSALPGGQETQYF	TGCAGTGCCCTCCCAGGGGGCCAAGAGACCCAGTACTTC
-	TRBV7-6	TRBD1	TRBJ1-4	CASSATGGVIEKLFF	TGTGCCAGCAGCGCGACAGGGGGTGTCATTGAAAAACTGTTTTTT
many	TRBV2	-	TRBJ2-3	CASSESATSTDTQYF	TGTGCCAGCAGTGAAAGCGCGACTAGCACAGATACGCAGTATTTT
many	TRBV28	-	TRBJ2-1	CASSLAGTYNEQFF	TGTGCCAGCAGTTTAGCGGGAACCTACAATGAGCAGTTCTTC
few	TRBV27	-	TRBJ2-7	CASSLAAGNEQYF	TGTGCCAGCAGTTTAGCGGCAGGCAACGAGCAGTACTTC
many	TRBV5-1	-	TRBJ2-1	CASRAGPEIYNEQFF	TGCGCCAGCAGAGCTGGGCCAGAAATCTACAATGAGCAGTTCTTC
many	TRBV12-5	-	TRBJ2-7	CASGLVWDFDEQYF	TGTGCTAGTGGTTTGGTATGGGACTTTGACGAGCAGTACTTC
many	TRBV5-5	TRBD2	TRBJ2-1	CASSLVGLGSGEQFF	TGTGCCAGCAGCTTGGTTGGACTAGGGTCGGGTGAGCAGTTCTTC
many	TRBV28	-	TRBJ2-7	CATQNYEQYF	TGTGCCACCCAAAACTACGAGCAGTACTTC
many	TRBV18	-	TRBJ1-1	CASSLSRDTEAFF	TGTGCCAGCTCATTGAGCAGGGACACTGAAGCTTTCTTT
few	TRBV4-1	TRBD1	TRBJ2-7	CASSQHRDRDYEQYF	TGCGCCAGCAGCCAACACCGGGACAGGGATTACGAGCAGTACTTC
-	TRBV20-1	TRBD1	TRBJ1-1	CSAYRGWGTEAFF	TGCAGTGCTTACAGGGGATGGGGCACTGAAGCTTTCTTT
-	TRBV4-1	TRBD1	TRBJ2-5	CASSQKDREWTWETQYF	TGCGCCAGCAGCCAAAAGGACAGGGAGTGGACATGGGAGACCCAGTACTTC
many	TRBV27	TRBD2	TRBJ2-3	CASSSLAQREATQYF	TGTGCCAGCAGCTCCTTGGCACAGCGGGAGGCTACGCAGTATTTT
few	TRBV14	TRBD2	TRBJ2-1	CASSQVSGGSYNEQFF	TGTGCCAGCAGCCAAGTGAGCGGGGGCTCCTACAATGAGCAGTTCTTC
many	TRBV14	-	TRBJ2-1	CASSHLGGARYNEQFF	TGTGCCAGCAGCCACCTCGGAGGGGCGCGGTACAATGAGCAGTTCTTC
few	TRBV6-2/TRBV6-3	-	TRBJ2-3	CASSYSIFQPPDTQYF	TGTGCCAGCAGTTACTCGATTTTCCAACCACCAGATACGCAGTATTTT
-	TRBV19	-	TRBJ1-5	CASSIGQNNQPQHF	TGTGCCAGTAGTATAGGCCAGAACAATCAGCCCCAGCATTTT
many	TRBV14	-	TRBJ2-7	CASSQDRVLGSEQYF	TGTGCCAGCAGCCAGGACAGAGTACTGGGTTCGGAGCAGTACTTC
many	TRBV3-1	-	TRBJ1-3	CASSQRTPSGNTIYF	TGTGCCAGCAGCCAGAGGACACCCTCTGGAAACACCATATATTTT
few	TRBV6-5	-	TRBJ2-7	CASSYSIAGPTYEQYF	TGTGCCAGCAGTTACTCGATCGCAGGCCCGACCTACGAGCAGTACTTC
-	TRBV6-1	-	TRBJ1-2	CASQTRTDYGYTF	TGTGCCAGCCAAACTCGGACAGACTATGGCTACACCTTC
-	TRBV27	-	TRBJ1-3	CASSLSIGDSGNTIYF	TGTGCCAGCAGTTTATCGATTGGGGACTCTGGAAACACCATATATTTT